The entry below gives a single T cell receptor beta chain sequence along with its context. The sample belongs to a study of blood T cell repertoires in COVID-19. Study-wide background: T cells, B-cell-depleted T cells, or PBMCs supplied cDNA or gDNA.

Assay used: immunoSEQ multiplex PCR; TCRdb lists only in-frame clones, some missing. The sample has about 130,000 clones; 70% to 85% are singletons. Everyone who took part was roughly 18 to 89 years old, and they came from 20 to 25 US areas. The V and J ends lost 4 bases and 2 bases, in that order; junction bases with no gene match: 7. The length of the CDR3 is 15 residues. Germline V gives CDR1 MNHEY, CDR2 SVGAGI. Sequenced material: PBMCs or T cells enriched from blood (not recorded which). V usage is TRBV6-5 and J usage is TRBJ2-7, with 8 bases identical to TRBD1. This receptor was identified in a middle-aged man who had recovered from COVID-19. Written as DNA, the CDR3 is TGTGCCAGCAGTTCCCCTCCGACAGGGGCCTACGAGCAGTACTTC. Translated, it gives CASSSPPTGAYEQYF.